The clone carrying this T cell receptor (beta chain) appeared a few times. The antigen remains unidentified. The CDR3 sequence is 17 residues long. V shed 7 bases and J 8 bases; nucleotides not matched to a gene: 20. This entry belongs to a study of identical twins. Regarding the study as a whole: The more abundant beta clonotypes in cord blood had fewer insertions, and memory repertoires did not show this. Invariant cells of the MAIT and iNKT types might have partly distorted the zero-insertion analyses. The analysis was cross-sectional rather than longitudinal within donors. Excess sharing by twins proved weaker in beta out-of-frame sequences.

Each CDR3 protein is one row after TCRdb ran MiXCR on the 5' RACE reads. The profile shows about 720,000 distinct CDR3 sequences, 8.5% to 9% of them singletons. This same sample was also taken into another study, of yellow fever vaccine responses in identical twins.

Input material: PBMCs. The chain is built from TRBV6-7 and TRBJ2-3; 8 bases line up with TRBD1. TRBV6-7 qualifies as an ORF whose function is uncertain. This sequence originates from a woman aged 18-29 years in good health. The CDR3 is CASIFFFRGPPVVTQYF. DNA of the CDR3: TGTGCCAGCATTTTCTTTTTCAGGGGGCCTCCGGTGGTTACGCAGTATTTT.